This TCR beta chain was captured by sequencing in a study of siplizumab effects on memory and regulatory T cells. Study conclusions and caveats: In the presence of siplizumab, alloreactive sequences traceable to unstimulated CD4+ memory cells were significantly reduced. Contribution to the alloresponse seemed major for naive T cells, which also seemed more diverse than memory cells.

This clone was recorded only once. Its antigen is not identified. Different DNA sequences within this sample yield the same CDR3. The CDR3 is made up of 13 amino acids. Trimming pared 2 bases from V and 0 bases from J, leaving 4 bases between. Germline CDR1 reads SGHTA; CDR2 reads FQGTGA. Assaying covered 100,000 or so TCR templates per sample. The protocol was immunoSEQ multiplex PCR, while the TCRdb copy is restricted to in-frame clones and leaves out a portion. Among 100,000 or so clones listed, around 93% were seen once. This rearrangement joins TRBV7-3 to TRBJ1-1, with no clear D. Material for sequencing was non-Treg CD4+ T cells sorted from blood. The origin of this receptor is a human donor in good health. The CDR3 DNA reads TGTGCCAGCAGCTTATCACTGAACACTGAAGCTTTCTTT. Its translation is CASSLSLNTEAFF.